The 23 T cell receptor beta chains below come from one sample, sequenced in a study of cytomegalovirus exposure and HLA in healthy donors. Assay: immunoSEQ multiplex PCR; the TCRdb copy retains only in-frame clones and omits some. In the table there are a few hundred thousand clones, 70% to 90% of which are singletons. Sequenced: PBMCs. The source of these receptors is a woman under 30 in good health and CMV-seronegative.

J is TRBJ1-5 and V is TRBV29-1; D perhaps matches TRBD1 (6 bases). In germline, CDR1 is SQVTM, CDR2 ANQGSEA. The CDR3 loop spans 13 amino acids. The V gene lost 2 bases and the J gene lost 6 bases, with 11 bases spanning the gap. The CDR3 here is CSVEQGTGQPQHF. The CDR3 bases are TGCAGCGTTGAACAGGGGACCGGTCAGCCCCAGCATTTT.

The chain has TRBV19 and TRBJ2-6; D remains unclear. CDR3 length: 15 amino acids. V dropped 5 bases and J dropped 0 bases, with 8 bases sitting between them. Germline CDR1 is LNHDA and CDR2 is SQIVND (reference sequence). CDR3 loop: CASSLTSSGANVLTF. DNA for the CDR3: TGTGCCAGTAGTCTTACAAGCTCTGGGGCCAACGTCCTGACTTTC.

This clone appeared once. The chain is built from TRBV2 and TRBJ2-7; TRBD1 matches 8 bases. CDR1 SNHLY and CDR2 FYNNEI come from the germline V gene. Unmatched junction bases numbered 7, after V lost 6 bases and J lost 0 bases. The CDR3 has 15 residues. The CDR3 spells CASRLGTGGSYEQYF. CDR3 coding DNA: TGTGCCAGCAGACTCGGGACAGGAGGCTCCTACGAGCAGTACTTC.

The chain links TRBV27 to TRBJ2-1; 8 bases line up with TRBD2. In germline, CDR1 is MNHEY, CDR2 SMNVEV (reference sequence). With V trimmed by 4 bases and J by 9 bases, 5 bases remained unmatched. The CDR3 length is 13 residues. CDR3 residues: CASSYGTSFEQFF. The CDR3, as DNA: TGTGCCAGCAGTTACGGGACTAGTTTTGAGCAGTTCTTC.

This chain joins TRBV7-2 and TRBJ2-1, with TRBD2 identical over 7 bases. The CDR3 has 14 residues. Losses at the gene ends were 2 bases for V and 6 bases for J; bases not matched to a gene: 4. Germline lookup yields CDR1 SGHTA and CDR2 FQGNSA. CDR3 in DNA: TGTGCCAGCAGCTTATCAGCGGGAATCAATGAGCAGTTCTTC. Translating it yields CASSLSAGINEQFF.

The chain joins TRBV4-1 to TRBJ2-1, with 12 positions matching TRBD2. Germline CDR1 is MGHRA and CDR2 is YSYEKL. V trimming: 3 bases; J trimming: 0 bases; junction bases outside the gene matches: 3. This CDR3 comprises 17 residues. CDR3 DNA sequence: TGCGCCAGCAGCCAGCCTAGCGGGGGGGTCTCCTACAATGAGCAGTTCTTC. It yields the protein CASSQPSGGVSYNEQFF.

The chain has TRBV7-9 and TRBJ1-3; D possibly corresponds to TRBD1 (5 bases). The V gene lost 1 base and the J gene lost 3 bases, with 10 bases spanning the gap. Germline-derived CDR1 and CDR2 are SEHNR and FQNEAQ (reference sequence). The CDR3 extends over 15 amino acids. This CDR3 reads CASSLVGRDGNTIYF. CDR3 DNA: TGTGCCAGCAGCTTAGTGGGCAGGGATGGAAACACCATATATTTT. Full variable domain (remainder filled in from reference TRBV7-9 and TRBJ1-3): DTGVSQNPRHKITKRGQNVTFRCDPISEHNRLYWYRQTLGQGPEFLTYFQNEAQLEKSRLLSDRFSAERPKGSFSTLEIQRTEQGDSAMYLCASSLVGRDGNTIYFGEGSWLTVV.

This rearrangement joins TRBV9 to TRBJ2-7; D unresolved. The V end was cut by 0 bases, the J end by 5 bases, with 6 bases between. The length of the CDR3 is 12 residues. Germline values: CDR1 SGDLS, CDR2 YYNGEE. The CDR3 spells CASSVGGNEQYF. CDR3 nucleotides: TGTGCCAGCAGCGTAGGAGGCAACGAGCAGTACTTC.

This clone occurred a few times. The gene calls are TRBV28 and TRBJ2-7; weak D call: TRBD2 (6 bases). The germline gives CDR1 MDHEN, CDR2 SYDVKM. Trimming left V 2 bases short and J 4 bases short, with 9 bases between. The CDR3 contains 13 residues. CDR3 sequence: CASSLPGGYEQYF. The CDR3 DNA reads TGTGCCAGCAGTTTACCAGGAGGGTACGAGCAGTACTTC.

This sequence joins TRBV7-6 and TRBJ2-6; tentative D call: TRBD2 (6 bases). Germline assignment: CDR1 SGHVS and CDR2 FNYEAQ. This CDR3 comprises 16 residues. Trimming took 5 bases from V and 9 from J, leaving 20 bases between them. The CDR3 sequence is CASSESGGQGSNVLTF. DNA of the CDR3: TGTGCCAGCAGCGAGAGCGGAGGGCAAGGGAGCAACGTCCTGACTTTC.

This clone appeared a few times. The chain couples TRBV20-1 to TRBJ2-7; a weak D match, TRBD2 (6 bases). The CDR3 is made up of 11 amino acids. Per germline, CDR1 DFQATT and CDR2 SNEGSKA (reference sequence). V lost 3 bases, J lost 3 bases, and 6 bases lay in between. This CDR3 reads CSAREGYEQYF. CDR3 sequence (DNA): TGCAGTGCTAGGGAGGGCTACGAGCAGTACTTC.

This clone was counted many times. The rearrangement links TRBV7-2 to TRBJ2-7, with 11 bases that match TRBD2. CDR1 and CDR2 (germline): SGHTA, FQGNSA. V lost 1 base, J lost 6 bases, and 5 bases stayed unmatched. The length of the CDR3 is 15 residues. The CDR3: CASSLEGGTSGEQYF. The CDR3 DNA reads TGTGCCAGCAGCTTAGAAGGTGGGACTAGCGGCGAGCAGTACTTC.

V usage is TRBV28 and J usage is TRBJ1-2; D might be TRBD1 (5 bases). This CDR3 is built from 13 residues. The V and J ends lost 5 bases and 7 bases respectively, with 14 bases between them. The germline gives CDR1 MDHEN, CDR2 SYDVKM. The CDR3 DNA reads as TGTGCCAGCAGTCAAACAGGAAATCGTGGCTACACCTTC. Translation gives CASSQTGNRGYTF.

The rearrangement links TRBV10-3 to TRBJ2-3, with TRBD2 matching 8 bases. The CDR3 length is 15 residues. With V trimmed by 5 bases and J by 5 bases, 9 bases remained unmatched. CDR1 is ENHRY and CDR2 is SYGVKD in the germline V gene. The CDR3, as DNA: TGTGCCATCAGTCCCTACGGGGGGGGACGAGATACGCAGTATTTT. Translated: CAISPYGGGRDTQYF.

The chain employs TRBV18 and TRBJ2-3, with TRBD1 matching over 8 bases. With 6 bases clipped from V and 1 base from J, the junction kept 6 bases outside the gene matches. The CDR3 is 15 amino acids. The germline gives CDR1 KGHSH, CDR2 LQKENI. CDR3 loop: CASSHDRGRTDTQYF. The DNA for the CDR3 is TGTGCCAGCTCCCACGACAGGGGACGCACAGATACGCAGTATTTT.

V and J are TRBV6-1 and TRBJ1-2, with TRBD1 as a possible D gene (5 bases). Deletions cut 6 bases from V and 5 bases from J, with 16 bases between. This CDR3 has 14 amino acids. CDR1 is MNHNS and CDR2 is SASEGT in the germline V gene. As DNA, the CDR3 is TGTGCCAGCAGGGTCTCGACAGACCCTTATGGCTACACCTTC. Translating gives CASRVSTDPYGYTF.

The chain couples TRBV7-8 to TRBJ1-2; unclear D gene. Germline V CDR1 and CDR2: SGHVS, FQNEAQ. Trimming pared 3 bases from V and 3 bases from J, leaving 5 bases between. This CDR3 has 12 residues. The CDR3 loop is CASSFGDYGYTF. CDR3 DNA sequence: TGTGCCAGCAGCTTCGGGGACTATGGCTACACCTTC.

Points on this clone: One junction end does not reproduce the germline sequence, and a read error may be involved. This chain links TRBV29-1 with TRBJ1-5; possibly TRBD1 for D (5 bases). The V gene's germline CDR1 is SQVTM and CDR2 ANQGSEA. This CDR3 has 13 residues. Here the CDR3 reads CSVQEGQSQPQHF. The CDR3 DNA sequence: TGCAGCGTTCAAGAGGGGCAGAGCCAGCCCCAGCATTTT.

The CDR3 is CASSLGAAGATSHEQYF. CDR3 nucleotide sequence: TGTGCCAGCAGCTTAGGCGCAGCAGGGGCGACGTCCCACGAGCAGTACTTC. The chain links TRBV7-9 to TRBJ2-7; the D gene is possibly TRBD1 (6 bases). The CDR3 sequence is 17 residues long. Trimming took off 1 base at V and 5 bases at J, with 21 bases between the two ends. Germline V lookup: CDR1 SEHNR, CDR2 FQNEAQ (reference sequence).

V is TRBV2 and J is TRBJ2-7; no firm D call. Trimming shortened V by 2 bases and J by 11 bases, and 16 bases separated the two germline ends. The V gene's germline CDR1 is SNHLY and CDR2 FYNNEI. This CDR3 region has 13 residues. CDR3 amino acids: CASSERQWAPKYF. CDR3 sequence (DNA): TGTGCCAGCAGTGAAAGGCAGTGGGCACCTAAGTACTTC.

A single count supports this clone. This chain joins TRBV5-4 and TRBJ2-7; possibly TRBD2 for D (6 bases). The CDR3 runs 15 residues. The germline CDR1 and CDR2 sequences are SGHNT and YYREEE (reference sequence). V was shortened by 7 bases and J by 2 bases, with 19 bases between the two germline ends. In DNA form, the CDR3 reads TGTGCCAGCCGACCCCTCGGGGGAGGCCCCTACGAGCAGTACTTC. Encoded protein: CASRPLGGGPYEQYF. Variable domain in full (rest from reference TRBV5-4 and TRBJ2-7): ETGVTQSPTHLIKTRGQQVTLRCSSQSGHNTVSWYQQALGQGPQFIFQYYREEENGRGNFPPRFSGLQFPNYSSELNVNALELDDSALYLCASRPLGGGPYEQYFGPGTRLTVT.

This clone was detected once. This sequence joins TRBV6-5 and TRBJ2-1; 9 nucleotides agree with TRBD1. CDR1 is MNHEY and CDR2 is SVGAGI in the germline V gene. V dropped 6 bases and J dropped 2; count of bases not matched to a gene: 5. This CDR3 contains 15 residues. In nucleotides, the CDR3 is TGTGCCAGCAGAGAACAGGGGGCGGCCTACAATGAGCAGTTCTTC. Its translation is CASREQGAAYNEQFF.

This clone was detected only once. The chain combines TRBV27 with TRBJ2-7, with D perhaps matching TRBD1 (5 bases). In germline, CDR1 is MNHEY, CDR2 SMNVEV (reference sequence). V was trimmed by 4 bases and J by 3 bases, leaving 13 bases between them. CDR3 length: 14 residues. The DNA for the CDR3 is TGTGCCAGCAGTTATGCGCCCGACAGCTACGAGCAGTACTTC. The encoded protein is CASSYAPDSYEQYF.